This T cell receptor (beta chain) was observed in a study of Ad26.COV2.S vaccination and SARS-CoV-2 variants. Study in general: In the study, Ad26.COV2.S was injected intramuscularly once, or twice 56 days apart.

This clone has at least ten counts. Sequencing used immunoSEQ multiplex PCR; TCRdb keeps in-frame clones, though not all of them. The sample records around 300,000 clones, 85% to 90% being singletons. The CDR3 sequence is 16 residues long. CDR1 is SGDLS and CDR2 is YYNGEE in the germline V gene. Trimming left V 2 bases short and J 8 bases short, with 19 bases between. Specified treatment: 15 to 20 received Ad26.COV2.S at low or high dose, single or two shots; five or six received placebo; per-sample allocation not given. The investigators took samples on day 63 after the first vaccine or placebo injection. Donation was by an adult aged 18-55 years who was in Boston. An Ad26 vector expressing Wuhan-strain SARS-CoV-2 spike served as the vaccine.

This TCR came from a person between 18 and 65 years old who received the Ad26.COV2.S COVID-19 vaccine or a placebo. Sequenced here: peripheral blood, sampled in a trial of Ad26.COV2.S vaccine versus placebo. The genes are TRBV9 and TRBJ2-2; D possibly corresponds to TRBD2 (5 bases). The CDR3 spells CASSVRGNKGTGELFF. As DNA, the CDR3 is TGTGCCAGCAGCGTCCGAGGGAACAAAGGCACTGGGGAGCTGTTTTTT.